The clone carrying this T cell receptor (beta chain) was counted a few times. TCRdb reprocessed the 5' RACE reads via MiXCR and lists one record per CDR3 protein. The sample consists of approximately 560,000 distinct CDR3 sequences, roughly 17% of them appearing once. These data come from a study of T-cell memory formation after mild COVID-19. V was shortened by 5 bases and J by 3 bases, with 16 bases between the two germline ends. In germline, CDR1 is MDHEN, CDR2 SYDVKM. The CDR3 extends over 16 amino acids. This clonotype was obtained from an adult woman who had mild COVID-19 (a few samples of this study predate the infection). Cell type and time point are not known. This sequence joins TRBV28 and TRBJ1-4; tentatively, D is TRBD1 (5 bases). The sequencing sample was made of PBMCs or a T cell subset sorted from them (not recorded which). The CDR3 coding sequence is TGTGCCAGCAGTGGTCCCGAAGGGGTATCTAATGAAAAACTGTTTTTT. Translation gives CASSGPEGVSNEKLFF.